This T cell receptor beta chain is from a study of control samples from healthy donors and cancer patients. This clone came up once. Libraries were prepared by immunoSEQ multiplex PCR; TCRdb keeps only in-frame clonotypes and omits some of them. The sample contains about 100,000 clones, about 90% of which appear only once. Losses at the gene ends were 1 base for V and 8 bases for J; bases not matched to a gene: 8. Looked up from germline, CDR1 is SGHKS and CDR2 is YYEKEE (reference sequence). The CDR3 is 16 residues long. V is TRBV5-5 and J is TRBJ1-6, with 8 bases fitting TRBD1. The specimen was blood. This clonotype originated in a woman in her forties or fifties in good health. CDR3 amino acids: CASSLRSQGAYSPLHF. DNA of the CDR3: TGTGCCAGCAGCTTGCGGTCCCAGGGGGCCTATTCACCCCTCCACTTT.